These 2 T cell receptor beta chains originate from one sample sequenced in a study of CD8 T cells in Susac syndrome. A quantity of 0.5 to 1 ug RNA underwent reverse transcription using random hexamers. A single record per CDR3 protein comes from TCRdb applying MiXCR to the immunoSEQ multiplex PCR reads. The data contain approximately 210,000 distinct CDR3 sequences, nearly 97% of them singletons. Sequences were obtained from CD4+ T cells from PBMCs. These TCRs come from a human donor with multiple sclerosis.

This clonotype was seen once. V usage is TRBV20-1 and J usage is TRBJ2-3, with a tentative D call TRBD1 (6 bases). The V end lost 0 bases, the J end lost 4 bases, and 11 bases lay between the germline ends. This CDR3 has 14 residues. CDR1 DFQATT and CDR2 SNEGSKA come from the germline V gene (reference sequence). CDR3 sequence: CSAREPAGADTQYF. The CDR3 region has the DNA TGCAGTGCTAGAGAACCGGCAGGGGCAGATACGCAGTATTTT.

The rearrangement uses TRBV3-1 and TRBJ2-7; D uncertain. This CDR3 is 15 amino acids long. Trimming removed 0 bases from V and 3 bases from J, with 12 bases in between. Germline V gives CDR1 LGHDT, CDR2 YNNKEL (reference sequence). CDR3 sequence (DNA): TGTGCCAGCAGCCAAGAGCCCAGCACCTTCTACGAGCAGTACTTC. Amino acid sequence: CASSQEPSTFYEQYF.